This record concerns one TCR beta chain sequence. With a much larger clone just one base away, this may be a read error. Without the conserved terminal phenylalanine or tryptophan, this CDR3 likely stems from a read error. The sample comes from a study of patients and donors after allogeneic stem cell transplantation. Germline CDR1 and CDR2: DFQATT and SNEGSKA (reference sequence). The CDR3 loop spans 11 amino acids. V was clipped by 1 base and J by 4 bases, with 4 bases between them. A single record per CDR3 protein comes from TCRdb applying MiXCR to the RT-PCR reads. The data contain about 200,000 distinct CDR3 sequences, roughly two fifths of them singletons.

This clonotype was sampled from a human donor who was either an allogeneic HSCT recipient or a stem cell or donor lymphocyte infusion donor (not recorded which). It is not recorded whose cells these are; they may come from a transplant donor. This chain connects TRBV20-1 to TRBJ1-2; D ambiguous. The material sequenced was blood, either unsorted or a sorted T cell fraction (not recorded which). CDR3 sequence: CSARVSYGYTL. The DNA for the CDR3 is TGCAGTGCTAGAGTGAGCTATGGCTACACCCTC.